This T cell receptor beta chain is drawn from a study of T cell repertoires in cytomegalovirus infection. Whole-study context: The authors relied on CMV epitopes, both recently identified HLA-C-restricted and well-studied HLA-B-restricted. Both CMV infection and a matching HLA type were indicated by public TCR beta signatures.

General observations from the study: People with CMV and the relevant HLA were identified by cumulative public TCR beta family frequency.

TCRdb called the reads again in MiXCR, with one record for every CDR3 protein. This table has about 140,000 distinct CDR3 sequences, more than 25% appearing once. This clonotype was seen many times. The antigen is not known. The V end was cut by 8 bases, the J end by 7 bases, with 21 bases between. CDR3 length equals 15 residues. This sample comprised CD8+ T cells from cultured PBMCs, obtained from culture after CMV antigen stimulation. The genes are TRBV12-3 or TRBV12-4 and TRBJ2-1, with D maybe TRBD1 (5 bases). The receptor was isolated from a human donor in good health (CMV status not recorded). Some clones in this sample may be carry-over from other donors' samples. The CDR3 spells CASGVSPRGDNEQFF. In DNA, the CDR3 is TGTGCCAGCGGCGTCTCCCCTAGGGGCGATAATGAGCAGTTCTTC.